This is a list of T cell receptor beta chains from one sample in a study of blood T cell repertoires in COVID-19. Method: immunoSEQ multiplex PCR; TCRdb's copy keeps in-frame clones and lacks some. Here the sample spans some 190,000 clones, approximately 88% being singletons. Material: PBMCs or T cells enriched from blood (not recorded which). These TCRs come from a woman aged 25-40 years who had recovered from COVID-19. CDR3s include the opening cysteine and the closing phenylalanine or tryptophan. A D gene is named only where the DNA matches it firmly. Only some rows state a clone size, as once, few, many or a class for expanded clones.

14 - TRBJ1-2 TRBV28 TRBD1 TGTGCCAGCAGCTCCCATGTCCGACAGGGTGACTACACCTTC CASSSHVRQGDYTF
12 - TRBJ2-3 TRBV5-1 - TGCGCCAGCAGCTTTAAAACAGATACGCAGTATTTT CASSFKTDTQYF
13 - TRBJ1-1 TRBV29-1 - TGCAGCGTGGAGAGGGCCCCGAGCACTGAAGCTTTCTTT CSVERAPSTEAFF
14 - TRBJ2-7 TRBV5-4 TRBD1 TGTGCCAGCAGCTGGGGACAGGGCCGCTACGAGCAGTACTTC CASSWGQGRYEQYF
17 - TRBJ2-3 TRBV5-6 TRBD2 TGTGCCAGCAGCGCGGGACTAGCGGGAGGGAACACAGATACGCAGTATTTT CASSAGLAGGNTDTQYF
15 few TRBJ1-5 TRBV18 TRBD1 TGTGCCAGCTCACCTGGGACAGGGAACGATCAGCCCCAGCATTTT CASSPGTGNDQPQHF
17 - TRBJ2-2 TRBV3-1/TRBV3-2 - TGTGCCAGCAGCCAGGGAGTCGAGCGGCTGAACACCGGGGAGCTGTTTTTT CASSQGVERLNTGELFF
16 - TRBJ2-1 TRBV14 TRBD2 TGTGCCAGCAGCCAAGAAGGAGCGGGAGGGTTCGGTGAGCAGTTCTTC CASSQEGAGGFGEQFF
13 - TRBJ2-5 TRBV27 - TGTGCCAGCAGTTTATATCCGCAAGAGACCCAGTACTTC CASSLYPQETQYF
14 once TRBJ2-5 TRBV3-1/TRBV3-2 - TGTGCCAGCAGCCAAGCACAGAGACAAGAGACCCAGTACTTC CASSQAQRQETQYF
15 - TRBJ1-1 TRBV19 - TGTGAGAGTAGGGCCCGGGGAACCCTGAACACTGAAGCTTTCTTT CESRARGTLNTEAFF
13 - TRBJ1-2 TRBV19 - TGTGCCAGTTCACCTGACTCCAACTATGGCTACACCTTC CASSPDSNYGYTF
16 - TRBJ1-5 TRBV2 TRBD1 TGTGCCAGCACCACGACCGGGACAGTAGGGTATCAGCCCCAGCATTTT CASTTTGTVGYQPQHF
14 - TRBJ1-1 TRBV30 - TGTGCCTGGATTAGCGTTATTGAGACCTCGAGCCCCCTTTTT CAWISVIETSSPLF
14 - TRBJ1-5 TRBV19 - TGTGCCAGTAGTATAGCAGGGGGCAATCAGCCCCAGCATTTT CASSIAGGNQPQHF
15 once TRBJ1-1 TRBV5-5 - TGTGCCAGCAGCTCCATATGGAGGCTGAACACTGAAGCTTTCTTT CASSSIWRLNTEAFF
15 - TRBJ1-2 TRBV3-1/TRBV3-2 - TGTGCCAGCAGCCTCCGGGGTGTGGAGAACTATGGCTACACCTTC CASSLRGVENYGYTF
16 - TRBJ2-1 TRBV28 - TGTGCCAGCAGTTCCCCTAGCGAGACCTCCTACAATGAGCAGTTCTTC CASSSPSETSYNEQFF
14 - TRBJ2-3 TRBV5-8 TRBD2 TGTGCCAGCAGCTTAGCTAGCGGGGCAGATACGCAGTATTTT CASSLASGADTQYF
13 - TRBJ2-1 TRBV16 - TGTGCCATGACGGGGGATTCCTACAATGAGCAGTTCTTC CAMTGDSYNEQFF
15 - TRBJ1-2 TRBV4-2 TRBD1 TGTGCCAGCAGCCAAGACCACAGGGGCGCCTTGGGCTACACCTTC CASSQDHRGALGYTF
15 - TRBJ2-1 TRBV10-1 TRBD2 TGCGCCACCCTGTTGGGAGGGTGGTCCTACAATGAGCAGTTCTTC CATLLGGWSYNEQFF
16 - TRBJ1-5 TRBV4-1 TRBD1 TGCGCCAGCAGCCCCGGACAGGGAGGGGGCAATCAGCCCCAGCATTTT CASSPGQGGGNQPQHF
13 - TRBJ2-3 TRBV12-3/TRBV12-4 - TGTGCCAGCAGGGCGGGTCACACAGATACGCAGTATTTT CASRAGHTDTQYF
20 - TRBJ1-3 TRBV16 TRBD1 TGTGCCAGCAGCCAAAGGCAGGGGGCCGAGGGGCGCAACTCTGGAAACACCATATATTTT CASSQRQGAEGRNSGNTIYF
13 - TRBJ2-5 TRBV11-2 TRBD2 TGTGCCAGCGAGCGGGACCGGGGGGAGACCCAGTACTTC CASERDRGETQYF
13 - TRBJ1-1 TRBV10-3 TRBD1 TGTGCCAGCCGGGACAGGGGGAACACTGAAGCTTTCTTT CASRDRGNTEAFF
13 many TRBJ2-5 TRBV28 TRBD1 TGTGCCAGCAGGCGACAGGGCTGGGAGACCCAGTACTTC CASRRQGWETQYF
12 - TRBJ2-1 TRBV13 - TGTGCCAGCCAGCGTAGGGGAAGTGAGCAGTTCTTC CASQRRGSEQFF
14 once TRBJ2-3 TRBV5-5 TRBD2 TGTGCCAGCAGCTTCAGAGCGGGGGTCGATACGCAGTATTTT CASSFRAGVDTQYF
17 - TRBJ1-1 TRBV3-1/TRBV3-2 TRBD1 TGTGCCAGTACGTCCTTGCCGGGACAGGGAATGGGTACTGAAGCTTTCTTT CASTSLPGQGMGTEAFF
15 - TRBJ1-1 TRBV27 TRBD1 TGTGCCAGCATCGGAACAGGGGCCAGGAACACTGAAGCTTTCTTT CASIGTGARNTEAFF
15 - TRBJ1-4 TRBV28 - TGTGCCAGCAGCCACCGGGGAACGGAAGGTGAAAAACTGTTTTTT CASSHRGTEGEKLFF
12 - TRBJ2-7 TRBV27 - TGTGCCAGCAGTTTATTATCCTACGAGCAGTACTTC CASSLLSYEQYF
15 - TRBJ2-1 TRBV7-9 - TGTGCCAGCAGCCCTCCGGGATTAACATACAATGAGCAGTTCTTC CASSPPGLTYNEQFF
18 - TRBJ2-4 TRBV28 TRBD1 TGTGCCAGCCAAGAATCCCGTCCAGGACAGGGGGGTCGGGACATTCAGTACTTC CASQESRPGQGGRDIQYF
16 - TRBJ1-2 TRBV7-9 TRBD1 TGTGCCAGCAGCTTAGCCGGGACAGCAGGGAACTATGGCTACACCTTC CASSLAGTAGNYGYTF
15 once TRBJ1-4 TRBV6-5 - TGTGCCAGCAGTTACGGAAGGGGGTCTAATGAAAAACTGTTTTTT CASSYGRGSNEKLFF
17 few TRBJ2-3 TRBV7-2 TRBD1 TGTGCCAGCAGCCACCGGCCCCGGACAGGGGACACAGATACGCAGTATTTT CASSHRPRTGDTDTQYF
13 - TRBJ2-7 TRBV30 TRBD1 TGTGCCTGGAGGGGACAGGGGGGTAGGCAGCAGTACTTC CAWRGQGGRQQYF
13 once TRBJ1-2 TRBV5-6 TRBD1 TGTGCCAGCAGCTTACAGGGGAACTATGGCTACACCTTC CASSLQGNYGYTF
16 - TRBJ1-1 TRBV27 TRBD1 TGTGCCAGCAGATTGATGACAGGGTACATGAACACTGAAGCTTTCTTT CASRLMTGYMNTEAFF
13 once TRBJ2-5 TRBV2 TRBD2 TGTGCCAGCAGTGGGACTAGGGAAGAGACCCAGTACTTC CASSGTREETQYF
16 few TRBJ1-1 TRBV12-5 - TGTGCTAGTGGTTCCCGACAAGGCTCCTTACTTACTGAAGCTTTCTTT CASGSRQGSLLTEAFF